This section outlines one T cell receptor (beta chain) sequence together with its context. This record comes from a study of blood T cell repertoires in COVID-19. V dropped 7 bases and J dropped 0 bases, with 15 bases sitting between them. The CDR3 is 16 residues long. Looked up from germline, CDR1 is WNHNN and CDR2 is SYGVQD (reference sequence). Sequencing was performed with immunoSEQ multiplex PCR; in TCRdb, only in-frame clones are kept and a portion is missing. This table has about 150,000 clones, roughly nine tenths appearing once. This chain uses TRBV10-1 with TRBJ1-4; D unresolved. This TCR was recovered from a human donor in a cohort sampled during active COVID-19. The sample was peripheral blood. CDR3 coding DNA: TGCGCCAGCATCATTGACAAGCCCGCAACTAATGAAAAACTGTTTTTT. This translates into CASIIDKPATNEKLFF.